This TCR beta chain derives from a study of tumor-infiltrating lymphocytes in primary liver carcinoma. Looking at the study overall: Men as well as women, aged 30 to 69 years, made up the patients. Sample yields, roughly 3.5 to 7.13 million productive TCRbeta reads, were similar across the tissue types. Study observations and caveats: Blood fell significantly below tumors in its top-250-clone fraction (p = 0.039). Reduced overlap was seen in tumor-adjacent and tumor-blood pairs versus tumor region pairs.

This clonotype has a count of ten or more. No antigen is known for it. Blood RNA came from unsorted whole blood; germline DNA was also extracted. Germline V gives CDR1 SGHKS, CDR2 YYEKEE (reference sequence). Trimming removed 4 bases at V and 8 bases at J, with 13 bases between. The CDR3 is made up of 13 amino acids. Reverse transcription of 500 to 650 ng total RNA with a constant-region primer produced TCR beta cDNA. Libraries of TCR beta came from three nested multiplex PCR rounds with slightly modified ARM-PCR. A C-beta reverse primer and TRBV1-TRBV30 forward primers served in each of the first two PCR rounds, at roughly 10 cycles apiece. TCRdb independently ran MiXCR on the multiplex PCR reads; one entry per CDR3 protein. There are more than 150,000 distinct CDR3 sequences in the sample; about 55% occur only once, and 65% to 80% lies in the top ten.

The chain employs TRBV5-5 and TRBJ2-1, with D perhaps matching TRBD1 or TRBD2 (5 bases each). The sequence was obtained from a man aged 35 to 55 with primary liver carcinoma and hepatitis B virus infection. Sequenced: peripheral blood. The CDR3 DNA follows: TGTGCCAGCAGCACCGAGGGGATGGATGAGCAGTTCTTC. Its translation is CASSTEGMDEQFF.